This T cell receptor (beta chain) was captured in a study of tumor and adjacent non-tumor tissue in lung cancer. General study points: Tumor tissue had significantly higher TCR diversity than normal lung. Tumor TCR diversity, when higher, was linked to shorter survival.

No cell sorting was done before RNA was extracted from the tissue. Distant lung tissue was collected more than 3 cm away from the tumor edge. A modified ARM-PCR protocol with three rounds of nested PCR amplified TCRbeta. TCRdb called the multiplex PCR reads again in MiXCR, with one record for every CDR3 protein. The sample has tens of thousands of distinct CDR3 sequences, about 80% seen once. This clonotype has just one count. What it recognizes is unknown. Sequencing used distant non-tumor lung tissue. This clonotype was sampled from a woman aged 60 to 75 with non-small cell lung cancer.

CDR3 amino acids: CASSLGTAGSVDTQYF. Written as DNA, the CDR3 is TGCGCCAGCAGCTTGGGTACGGCAGGGTCGGTCGATACGCAGTATTTT. The chain couples TRBV5-1 to TRBJ2-3; D is possibly TRBD1 (5 bases). Trimming took 0 bases from V and 6 from J, leaving 17 bases between them. CDR3 length: 16 amino acids. Germline lookup yields CDR1 SGHRS and CDR2 YFSETQ.